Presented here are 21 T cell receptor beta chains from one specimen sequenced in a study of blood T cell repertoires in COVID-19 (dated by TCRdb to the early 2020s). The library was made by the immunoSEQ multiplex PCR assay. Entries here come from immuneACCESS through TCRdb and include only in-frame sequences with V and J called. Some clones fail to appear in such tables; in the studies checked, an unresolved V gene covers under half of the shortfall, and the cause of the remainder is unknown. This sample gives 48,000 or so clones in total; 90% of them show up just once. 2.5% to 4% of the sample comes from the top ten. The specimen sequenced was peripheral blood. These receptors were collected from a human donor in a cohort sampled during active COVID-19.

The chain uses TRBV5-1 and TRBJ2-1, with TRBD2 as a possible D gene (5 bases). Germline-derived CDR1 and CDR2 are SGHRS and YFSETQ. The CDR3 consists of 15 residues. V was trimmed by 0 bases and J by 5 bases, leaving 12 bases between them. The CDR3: CASSLVVDLNNEQFF. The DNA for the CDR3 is TGCGCCAGCAGCTTGGTCGTGGACTTGAACAATGAGCAGTTCTTC.

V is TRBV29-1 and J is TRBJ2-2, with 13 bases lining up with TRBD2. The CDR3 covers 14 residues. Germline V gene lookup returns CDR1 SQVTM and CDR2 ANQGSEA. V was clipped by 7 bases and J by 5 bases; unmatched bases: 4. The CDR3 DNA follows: TGCAGCGGGGGGACTAGCGGGAAAACCGGGGAGCTGTTTTTT. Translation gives CSGGTSGKTGELFF.

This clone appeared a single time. The CDR3 DNA is TGCGCCAGCAGCGGTAGCGGGAGGTCCAACAATGAGCAGTTCTTC. Its translation: CASSGSGRSNNEQFF. V gene TRBV5-1 combines with J gene TRBJ2-1; 10 bases line up with TRBD2. Losses at the gene ends were 4 bases for V and 5 bases for J; bases not matched to a gene: 6. The CDR3 covers 15 residues. Germline values: CDR1 SGHRS, CDR2 YFSETQ.

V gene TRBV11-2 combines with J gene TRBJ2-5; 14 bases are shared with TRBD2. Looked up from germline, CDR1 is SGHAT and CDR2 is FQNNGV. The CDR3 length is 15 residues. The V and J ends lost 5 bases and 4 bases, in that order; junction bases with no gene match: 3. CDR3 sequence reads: CASSTGLAGVETQYF. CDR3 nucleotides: TGTGCCAGCAGCACGGGACTAGCGGGAGTAGAGACCCAGTACTTC.

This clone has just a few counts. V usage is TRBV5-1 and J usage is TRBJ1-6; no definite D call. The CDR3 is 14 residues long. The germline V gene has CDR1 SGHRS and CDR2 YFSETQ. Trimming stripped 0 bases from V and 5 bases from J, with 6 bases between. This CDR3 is CASSLVGDNSPLHF. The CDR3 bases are TGCGCCAGCAGCTTGGTCGGAGATAATTCACCCCTCCACTTT.

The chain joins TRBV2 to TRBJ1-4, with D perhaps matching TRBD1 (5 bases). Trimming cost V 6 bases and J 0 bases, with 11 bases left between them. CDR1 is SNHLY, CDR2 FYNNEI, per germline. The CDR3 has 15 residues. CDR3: CASRRPGSTNEKLFF. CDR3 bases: TGTGCCAGCAGGAGACCAGGGTCAACTAATGAAAAACTGTTTTTT.

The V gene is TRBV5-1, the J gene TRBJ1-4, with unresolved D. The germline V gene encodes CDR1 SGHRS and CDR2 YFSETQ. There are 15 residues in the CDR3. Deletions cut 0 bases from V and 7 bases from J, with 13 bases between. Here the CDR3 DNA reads TGCGCCAGCAGCTTGGGGGCCACCGTAATTGAAAAACTGTTTTTT. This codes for CASSLGATVIEKLFF.

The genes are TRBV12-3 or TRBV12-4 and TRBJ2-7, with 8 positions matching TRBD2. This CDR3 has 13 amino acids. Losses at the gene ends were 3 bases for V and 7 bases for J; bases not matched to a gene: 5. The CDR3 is CASSFTSGLEQYF. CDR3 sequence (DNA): TGTGCCAGCAGTTTTACTAGCGGTTTGGAGCAGTACTTC.

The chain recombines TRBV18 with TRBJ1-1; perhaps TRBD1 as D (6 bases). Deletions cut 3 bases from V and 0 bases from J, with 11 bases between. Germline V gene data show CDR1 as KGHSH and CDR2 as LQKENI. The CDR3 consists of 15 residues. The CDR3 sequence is CASSPLDRVNTEAFF. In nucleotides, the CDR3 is TGTGCCAGCTCACCTTTGGACAGAGTGAACACTGAAGCTTTCTTT.

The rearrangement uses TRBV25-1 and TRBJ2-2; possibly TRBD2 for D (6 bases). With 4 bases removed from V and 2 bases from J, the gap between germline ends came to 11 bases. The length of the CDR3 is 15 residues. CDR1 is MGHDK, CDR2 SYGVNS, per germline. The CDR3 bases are TGTGCCAGCAGTGTAGGAGGGAGAAACACCGGGGAGCTGTTTTTT. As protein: CASSVGGRNTGELFF.

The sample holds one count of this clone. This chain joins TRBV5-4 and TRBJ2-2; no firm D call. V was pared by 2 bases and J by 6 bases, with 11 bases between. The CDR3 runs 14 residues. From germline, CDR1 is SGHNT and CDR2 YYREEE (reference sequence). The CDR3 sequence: CASSFFPESGELFF. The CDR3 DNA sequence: TGTGCCAGCAGCTTTTTCCCCGAGTCCGGGGAGCTGTTTTTT.

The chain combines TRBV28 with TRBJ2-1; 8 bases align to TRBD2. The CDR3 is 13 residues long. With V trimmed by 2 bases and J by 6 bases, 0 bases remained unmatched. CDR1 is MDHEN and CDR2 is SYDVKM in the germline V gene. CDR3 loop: CASSLAGGNEQFF. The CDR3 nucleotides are TGTGCCAGCAGTTTAGCGGGAGGCAATGAGCAGTTCTTC.

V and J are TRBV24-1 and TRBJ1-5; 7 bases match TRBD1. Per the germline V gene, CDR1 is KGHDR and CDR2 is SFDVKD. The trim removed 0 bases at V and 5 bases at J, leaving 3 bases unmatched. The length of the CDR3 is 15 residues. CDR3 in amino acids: CATSDLNRGYQPQHF. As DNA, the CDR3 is TGTGCCACCAGTGATTTGAACAGGGGTTATCAGCCCCAGCATTTT.

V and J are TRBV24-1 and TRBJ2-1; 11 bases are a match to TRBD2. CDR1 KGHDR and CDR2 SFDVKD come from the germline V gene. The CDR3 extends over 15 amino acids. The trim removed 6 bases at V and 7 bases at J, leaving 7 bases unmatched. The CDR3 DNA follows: TGTGCCACCAGTAAAACTAGCGGGAGTTTAAATGAGCAGTTCTTC. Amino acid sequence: CATSKTSGSLNEQFF.

CDR3 residues: CAGKRESTGELFF. As DNA, the CDR3 is TGTGCCGGGAAGCGGGAGAGCACCGGGGAGCTGTTTTTT. The V gene is TRBV2, the J gene TRBJ2-2; the match to TRBD2 covers 8 bases. The germline CDR1 and CDR2 sequences are SNHLY and FYNNEI. The J segment lost 4 bases and the V segment lost 11 bases, leaving 6 bases of the junction unmatched. This CDR3 has 13 residues. The whole variable domain, remainder taken from reference TRBV2 and TRBJ2-2, is EPEVTQTPSHQVTQMGQEVILRCVPISNHLYFYWYRQILGQKVEFLVSFYNNEISEKSEIFDDQFSVERPDGSNFTLKIRSTKLEDSAMYFCAGKRESTGELFFGEGSRLTVL.

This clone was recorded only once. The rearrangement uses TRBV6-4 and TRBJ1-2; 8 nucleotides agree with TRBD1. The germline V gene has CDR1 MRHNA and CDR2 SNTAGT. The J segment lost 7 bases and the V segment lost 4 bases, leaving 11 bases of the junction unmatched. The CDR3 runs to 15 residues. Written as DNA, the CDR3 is TGTGCCAGCAGTGCCTACGACAGGGGAGGAGGTGGCTACACCTTC. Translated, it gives CASSAYDRGGGGYTF.

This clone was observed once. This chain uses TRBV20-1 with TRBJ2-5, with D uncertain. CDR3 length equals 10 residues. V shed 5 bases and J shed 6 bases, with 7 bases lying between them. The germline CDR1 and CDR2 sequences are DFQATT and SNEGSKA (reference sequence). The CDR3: CSAAQKTQYF. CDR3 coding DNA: TGCAGTGCTGCTCAGAAGACCCAGTACTTC.

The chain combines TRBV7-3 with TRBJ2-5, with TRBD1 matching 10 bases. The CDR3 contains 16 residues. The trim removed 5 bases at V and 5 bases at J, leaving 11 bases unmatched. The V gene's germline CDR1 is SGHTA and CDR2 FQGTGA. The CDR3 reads CASSPSGTGVKETQYF. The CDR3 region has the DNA TGTGCCAGCAGCCCAAGCGGGACAGGGGTTAAGGAGACCCAGTACTTC.

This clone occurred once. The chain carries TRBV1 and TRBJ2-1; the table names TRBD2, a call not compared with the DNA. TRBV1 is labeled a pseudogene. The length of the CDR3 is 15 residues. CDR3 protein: CTSSLRGRPYNEQFF. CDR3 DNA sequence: TGCACCAGCAGCCTGCGCGGGAGGCCTTACAATGAGCAGTTCTTC.

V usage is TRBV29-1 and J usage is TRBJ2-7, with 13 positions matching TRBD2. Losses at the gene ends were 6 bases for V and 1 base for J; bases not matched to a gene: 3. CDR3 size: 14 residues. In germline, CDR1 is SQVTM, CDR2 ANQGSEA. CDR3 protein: CSVELAGGSYEQYF. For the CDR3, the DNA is TGCAGCGTCGAACTAGCGGGAGGGTCCTACGAGCAGTACTTC.

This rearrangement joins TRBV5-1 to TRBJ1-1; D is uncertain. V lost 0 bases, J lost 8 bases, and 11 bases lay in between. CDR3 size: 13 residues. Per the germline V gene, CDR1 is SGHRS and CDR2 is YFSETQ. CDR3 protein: CASSLEATGEAFF. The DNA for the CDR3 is TGCGCCAGCAGCTTGGAGGCAACGGGGGAAGCTTTCTTT. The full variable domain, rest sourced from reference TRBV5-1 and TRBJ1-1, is KAGVTQTPRYLIKTRGQQVTLSCSPISGHRSVSWYQQTPGQGLQFLFEYFSETQRNKGNFPGRFSGRQFSNSRSEMNVSTLELGDSALYLCASSLEATGEAFFGQGTRLTVV.